This entry features one T cell receptor beta chain sequence. Antigen: not known. The sample belongs to a study of CD8 T cells in ankylosing spondylitis. General study findings and limits: Researchers reportedly found disease-linked clones significantly enriched in matched ankylosing spondylitis synovial fluid.

Libraries of TCR beta came from quantitative 5'-RACE with molecular barcodes. TCRdb passed the 5' RACE reads through MiXCR, listing each CDR3 protein once. The sample contains more than 250,000 distinct CDR3 sequences, around a tenth of which appear only once. This TCR was sampled from a female donor with ankylosing spondylitis or in good health (not recorded which). Sequencing used blood, either unsorted or a sorted T cell fraction (not recorded which).

CDR3 DNA: TGTGCCAGCGGGGCCAGGGTGGGCAATGAGCAGTTCTTC. This sequence encodes CASGARVGNEQFF. This chain links TRBV9 with TRBJ2-1; tentative D call: TRBD1 (5 bases). V gave up 7 bases and J gave up 6 bases, with 14 bases separating them. The CDR3 has 13 amino acids. Germline CDR1 and CDR2: SGDLS and YYNGEE.